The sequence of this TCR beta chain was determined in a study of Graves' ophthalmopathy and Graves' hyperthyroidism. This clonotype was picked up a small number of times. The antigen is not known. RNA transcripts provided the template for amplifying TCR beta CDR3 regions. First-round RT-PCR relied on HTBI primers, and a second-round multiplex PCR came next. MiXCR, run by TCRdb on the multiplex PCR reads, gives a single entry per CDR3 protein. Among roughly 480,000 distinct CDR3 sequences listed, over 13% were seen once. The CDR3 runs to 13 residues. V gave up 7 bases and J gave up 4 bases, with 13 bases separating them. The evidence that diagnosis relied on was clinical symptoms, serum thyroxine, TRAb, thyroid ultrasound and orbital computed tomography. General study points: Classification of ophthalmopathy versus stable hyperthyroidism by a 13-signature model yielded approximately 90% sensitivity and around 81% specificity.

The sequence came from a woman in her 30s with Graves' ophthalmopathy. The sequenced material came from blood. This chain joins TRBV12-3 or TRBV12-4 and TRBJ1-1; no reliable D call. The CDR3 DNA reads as TGTGCCAGCACCTTAACGGGTACCACTGAAGCTTTCTTT. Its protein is CASTLTGTTEAFF.